These T cell receptor beta chains were read from a single sample in a study of blood T cell repertoires in COVID-19. Sequencing used immunoSEQ multiplex PCR; TCRdb keeps in-frame clones, though not all of them. The repertoire has about 260,000 clones, 88% of them found once; the top ten carry less than 3%. The material sequenced was PBMCs or T cells enriched from blood (not recorded which). The source is a woman in her 50s who had recovered from COVID-19. Both conserved end residues are part of each CDR3. A D gene is named only where the DNA matches it firmly. The size field is filled for only some rows; it gives once, few, many or a size class.

j_call | v_call | clone_size | d_call | cdr3_aa | cdr3_nt
TRBJ1-6 | TRBV5-1 | . | . | CASSVDSHSPLHF | TGCGCCAGCAGCGTGGACAGCCATTCACCCCTCCACTTT
TRBJ2-1 | TRBV5-5 | . | . | CASSSQFSEQFF | TGTGCCAGCAGCTCGCAATTCAGTGAGCAGTTCTTC
TRBJ2-7 | TRBV18 | . | . | CASSPTGTPSSYEQYF | TGTGCCAGCTCACCGACCGGGACTCCCAGCTCCTACGAGCAGTACTTC
TRBJ1-1 | TRBV28 | once | . | CASSLEGRGNTEAFF | TGTGCCAGCAGTTTAGAGGGGCGGGGGAACACTGAAGCTTTCTTT
TRBJ2-7 | TRBV6-5 | . | TRBD2 | CASRASGRAGEQYF | TGTGCCAGCAGGGCTAGCGGGAGGGCGGGGGAGCAGTACTTC
TRBJ2-7 | TRBV7-2 | . | . | CASSLNGLRGSYEQYF | TGTGCCAGCAGCTTAAATGGGTTACGGGGCTCCTACGAGCAGTACTTC
TRBJ1-5 | TRBV6-2/TRBV6-3 | . | . | CASSYRNRVNQPQHF | TGTGCCAGCAGTTATAGGAACAGGGTAAATCAGCCCCAGCATTTT
TRBJ2-7 | TRBV28 | . | TRBD1 | CASSFIGTGIYEQYF | TGTGCCAGCAGTTTTATTGGGACAGGAATCTACGAGCAGTACTTC
TRBJ1-1 | TRBV28 | . | . | CASSLISGNTEAFF | TGTGCCAGCAGTTTAATCTCAGGGAACACTGAAGCTTTCTTT
TRBJ1-3 | TRBV7-2 | . | TRBD1 | CASSLAYRGGNTIYF | TGTGCCAGCAGCTTAGCGTACAGGGGTGGAAACACCATATATTTT
TRBJ1-1 | TRBV6-5 | . | TRBD1 | CASTDRGTMNTEAFF | TGTGCCAGCACGGACAGGGGGACTATGAACACTGAAGCTTTCTTT
TRBJ1-5 | TRBV2 | many | . | CASSEGKGGNQPQHF | TGTGCCAGCAGTGAAGGGAAGGGGGGCAATCAGCCCCAGCATTTT
TRBJ1-5 | TRBV28 | . | TRBD1 | CASSGRAGGGQPQHF | TGTGCCAGCAGTGGGCGGGCAGGGGGCGGACAGCCCCAGCATTTT
TRBJ1-1 | TRBV7-2 | . | TRBD1 | CASSYDRGIDNTEAFF | TGTGCCAGCAGCTATGACAGGGGGATTGATAACACTGAAGCTTTCTTT
TRBJ2-3 | TRBV5-4 | . | . | CASSSREADTQYF | TGTGCCAGCAGCTCCAGGGAAGCAGATACGCAGTATTTT